This TCR beta chain was obtained from a study of CD8 T cells in Susac syndrome. Germline-derived CDR1 and CDR2 are SGHRS and YFSETQ. This CDR3 has 14 amino acids. RNA in amounts of roughly 0.45 to 1 ug was reverse transcribed with random hexamers. Via MiXCR, TCRdb re-called the immunoSEQ multiplex PCR reads, giving one row per CDR3 protein. The sample carries about 440,000 distinct CDR3 sequences, around 83% recorded once. Turning to this clonotype: A junction boundary mismatches the germline segment, possibly from a read error.

The sample consisted of CD8+ T cells from PBMCs. This TCR derives from a human donor with multiple sclerosis. This rearrangement joins TRBV5-1 to TRBJ1-1; D gene ambiguous. CDR3 nucleotide sequence: TGTGCCAGCAGCTTAGGAGTTGGGGTTACTGAAGCTTTCTTT. As protein: CASSLGVGVTEAFF.